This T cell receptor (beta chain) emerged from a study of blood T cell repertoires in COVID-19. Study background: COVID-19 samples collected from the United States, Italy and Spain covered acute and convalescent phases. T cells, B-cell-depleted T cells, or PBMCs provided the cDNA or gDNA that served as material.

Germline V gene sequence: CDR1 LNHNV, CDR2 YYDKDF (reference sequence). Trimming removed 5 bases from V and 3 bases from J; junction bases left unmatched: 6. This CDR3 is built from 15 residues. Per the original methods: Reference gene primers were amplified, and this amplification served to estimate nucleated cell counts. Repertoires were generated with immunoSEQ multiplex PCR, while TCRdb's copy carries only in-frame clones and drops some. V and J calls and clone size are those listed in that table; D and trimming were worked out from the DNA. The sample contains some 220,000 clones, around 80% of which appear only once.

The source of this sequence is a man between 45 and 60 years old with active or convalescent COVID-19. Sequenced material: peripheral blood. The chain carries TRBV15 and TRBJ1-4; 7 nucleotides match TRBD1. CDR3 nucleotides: TGTGCCACCAGCTTTACAGGGGCCCCTAATGAAAAACTGTTTTTT. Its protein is CATSFTGAPNEKLFF.